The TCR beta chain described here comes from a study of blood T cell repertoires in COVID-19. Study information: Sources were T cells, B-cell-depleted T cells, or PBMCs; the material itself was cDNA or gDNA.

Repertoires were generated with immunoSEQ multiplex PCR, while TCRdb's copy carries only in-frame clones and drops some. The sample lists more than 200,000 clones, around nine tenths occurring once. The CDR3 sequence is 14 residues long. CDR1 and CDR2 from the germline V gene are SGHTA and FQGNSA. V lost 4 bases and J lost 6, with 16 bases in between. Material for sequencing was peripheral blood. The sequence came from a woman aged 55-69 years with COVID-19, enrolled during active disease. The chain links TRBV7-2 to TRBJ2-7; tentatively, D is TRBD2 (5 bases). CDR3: CASSSESGEFEQYF. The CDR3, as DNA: TGTGCCAGCAGCTCAGAGTCCGGGGAATTCGAGCAGTACTTC.